This TCR beta chain was obtained from a study of T cell responses to AZD1222 COVID-19 vaccine. General study results and limits: Unmutated regions of variants are reportedly targeted by nearly half of spike-specific TCRs. Mapped onto spike, vaccine-associated CD4 TCRs spanned it and were dominant at 160-218 and 743-854. It should be noted that donors were predominantly white British and more often female, and clonal diversity was possibly underestimated.

A remark on this clone: Its antigen is currently unknown.

This table comes from immunoSEQ multiplex PCR, and its TCRdb copy is limited to in-frame clones, with some not included. The table records 150,000 or so clones, 92% of them present only once. Researchers grouped second doses given at about 4 or about 12 weeks into one pool. The specimen was peripheral blood, collected 28 days after the second AZD1222 dose. The source is an adult who received the AZD1222 COVID-19 vaccine.

CDR3: CASSDRVSGDEQFF. The CDR3 coding sequence is TGTGCCAGCTCCGATCGGGTCTCTGGGGATGAGCAGTTCTTC. The chain links TRBV18 to TRBJ2-1; no definite D call. CDR1 is KGHSH and CDR2 is LQKENI in the germline V gene. The germline V and J ends were trimmed by 6 bases and 8 bases, with 17 bases remaining between them. This CDR3 contains 14 residues.